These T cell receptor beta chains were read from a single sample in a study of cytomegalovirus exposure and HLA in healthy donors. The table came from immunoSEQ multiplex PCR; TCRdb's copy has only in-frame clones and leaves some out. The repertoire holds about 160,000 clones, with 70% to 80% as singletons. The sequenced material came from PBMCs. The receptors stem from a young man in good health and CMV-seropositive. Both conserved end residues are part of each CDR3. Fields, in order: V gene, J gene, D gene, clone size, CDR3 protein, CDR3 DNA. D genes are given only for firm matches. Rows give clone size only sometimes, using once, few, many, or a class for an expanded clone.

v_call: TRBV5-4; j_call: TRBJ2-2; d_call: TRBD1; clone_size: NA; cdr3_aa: CASSSRTGGGDGELFF; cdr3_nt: TGTGCCAGCAGCTCGAGGACAGGGGGCGGGGACGGGGAGCTGTTTTTT
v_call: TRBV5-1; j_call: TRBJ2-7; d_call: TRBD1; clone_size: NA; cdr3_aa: CASSPRQGIPYEQYF; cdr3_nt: TGCGCCAGCAGCCCAAGACAGGGAATCCCCTACGAGCAGTACTTC
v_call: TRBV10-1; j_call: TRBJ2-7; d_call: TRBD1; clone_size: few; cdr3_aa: CASSEGQGFYEQYF; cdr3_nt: TGCGCCAGCAGTGAGGGACAGGGCTTCTACGAGCAGTACTTC
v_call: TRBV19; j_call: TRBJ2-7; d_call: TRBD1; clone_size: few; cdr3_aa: CASRGTGSYEQYF; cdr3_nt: TGTGCCAGTAGAGGGACAGGCTCCTACGAGCAGTACTTC
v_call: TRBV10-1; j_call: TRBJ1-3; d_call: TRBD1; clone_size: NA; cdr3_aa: CASSDRGLGNTIYF; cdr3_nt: TGCGCCAGCAGTGACAGGGGGCTTGGAAACACCATATATTTT
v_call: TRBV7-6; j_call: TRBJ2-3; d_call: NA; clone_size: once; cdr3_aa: CASSPSRRADTQYF; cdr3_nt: TGTGCCAGCAGCCCCAGCAGGCGAGCAGATACGCAGTATTTT
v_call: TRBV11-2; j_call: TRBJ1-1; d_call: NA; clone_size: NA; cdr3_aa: CASTLGRGTEAFF; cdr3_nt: TGTGCCAGCACCCTCGGGAGGGGAACTGAAGCTTTCTTT
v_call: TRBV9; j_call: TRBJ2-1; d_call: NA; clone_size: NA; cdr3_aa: CASSVLDSSYNEQFF; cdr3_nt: TGTGCCAGCAGCGTATTGGACAGCTCCTACAATGAGCAGTTCTTC
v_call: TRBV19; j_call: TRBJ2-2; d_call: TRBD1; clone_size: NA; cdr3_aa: CASSMGWDRESGELFF; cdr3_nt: TGTGCCAGTAGTATGGGTTGGGACAGGGAATCCGGGGAGCTGTTTTTT
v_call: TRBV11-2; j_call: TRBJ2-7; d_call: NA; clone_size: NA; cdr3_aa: CASSPGTTLVLGQYF; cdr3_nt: TGTGCCAGCAGCCCCGGGACAACCTTGGTATTGGGGCAGTACTTC
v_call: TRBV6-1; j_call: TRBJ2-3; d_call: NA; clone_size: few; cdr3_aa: CASSSGRGVRDTQYF; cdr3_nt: TGTGCCAGCAGTTCCGGACGGGGAGTGCGCGATACGCAGTATTTT
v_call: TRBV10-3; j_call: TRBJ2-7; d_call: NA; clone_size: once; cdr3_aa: CAISEGGRVEQYF; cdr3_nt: TGTGCCATCAGTGAGGGGGGCCGGGTCGAGCAGTACTTC
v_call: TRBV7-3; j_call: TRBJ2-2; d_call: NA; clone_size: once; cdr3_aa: CASSLTGGVNTGELFF; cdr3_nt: TGTGCCAGCAGCTTAACTGGCGGGGTGAACACCGGGGAGCTGTTTTTT
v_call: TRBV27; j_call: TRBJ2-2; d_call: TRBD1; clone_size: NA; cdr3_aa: CASSLSRTGASTGELFF; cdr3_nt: TGTGCCAGCAGTTTATCTCGGACAGGGGCCAGCACCGGGGAGCTGTTTTTT
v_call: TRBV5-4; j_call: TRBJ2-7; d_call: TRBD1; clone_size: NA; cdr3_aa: CASSPGQGAYEQYF; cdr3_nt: TGTGCCAGCAGCCCCGGACAGGGGGCTTACGAGCAGTACTTC
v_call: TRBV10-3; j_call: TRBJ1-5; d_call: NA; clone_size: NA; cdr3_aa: CAIRPGDSNQPQHF; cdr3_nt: TGTGCCATTCGGCCAGGGGATAGCAATCAGCCCCAGCATTTT
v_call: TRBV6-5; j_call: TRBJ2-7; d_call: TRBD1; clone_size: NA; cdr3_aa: CASSRQGISYEQYF; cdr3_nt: TGTGCCAGCAGTAGACAGGGGATCTCCTACGAGCAGTACTTC